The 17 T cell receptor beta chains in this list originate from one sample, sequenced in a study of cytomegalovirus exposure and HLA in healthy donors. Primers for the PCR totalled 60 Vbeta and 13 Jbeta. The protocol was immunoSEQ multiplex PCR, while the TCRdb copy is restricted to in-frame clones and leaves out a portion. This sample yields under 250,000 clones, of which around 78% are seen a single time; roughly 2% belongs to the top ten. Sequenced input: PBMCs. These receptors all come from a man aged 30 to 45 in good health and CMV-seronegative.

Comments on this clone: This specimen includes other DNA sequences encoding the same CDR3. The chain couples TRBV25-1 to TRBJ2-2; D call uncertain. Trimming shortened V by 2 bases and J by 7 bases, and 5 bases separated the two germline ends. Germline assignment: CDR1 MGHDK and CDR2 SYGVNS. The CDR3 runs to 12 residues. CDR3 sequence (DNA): TGTGCCAGCAGTGAAGTTAACGGGGAGCTGTTTTTT. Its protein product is CASSEVNGELFF.

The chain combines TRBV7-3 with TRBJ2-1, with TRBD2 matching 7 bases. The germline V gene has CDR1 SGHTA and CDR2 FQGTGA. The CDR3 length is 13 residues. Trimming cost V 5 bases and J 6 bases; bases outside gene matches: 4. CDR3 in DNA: TGTGCCAGCAGCGCAACTAGCGTCAATGAGCAGTTCTTC. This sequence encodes CASSATSVNEQFF.

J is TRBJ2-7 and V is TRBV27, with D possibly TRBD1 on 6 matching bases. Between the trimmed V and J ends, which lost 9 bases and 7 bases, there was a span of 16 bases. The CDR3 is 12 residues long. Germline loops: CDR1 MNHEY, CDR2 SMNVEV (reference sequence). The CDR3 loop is CASGTPGREQYF. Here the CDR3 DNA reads TGTGCCAGTGGGACACCGGGTCGGGAGCAGTACTTC.

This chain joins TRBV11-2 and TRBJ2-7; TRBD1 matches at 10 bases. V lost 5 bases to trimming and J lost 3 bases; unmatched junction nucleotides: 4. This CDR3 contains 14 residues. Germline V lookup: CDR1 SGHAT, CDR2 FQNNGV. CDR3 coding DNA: TGTGCCAGCAGCGCTCGGACAGGGGGCTACGAGCAGTACTTC. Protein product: CASSARTGGYEQYF.

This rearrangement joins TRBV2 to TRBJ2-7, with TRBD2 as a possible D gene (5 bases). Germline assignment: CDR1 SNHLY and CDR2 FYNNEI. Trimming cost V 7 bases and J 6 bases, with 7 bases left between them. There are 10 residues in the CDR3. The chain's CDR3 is CASIGSEQYF. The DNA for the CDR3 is TGTGCCAGCATTGGGAGCGAGCAGTACTTC.

In nucleotides, the CDR3 is TGCGCCAGCAGCTTGGTGGGGGGGCAAGTAAGTTACAATGAGCAGTTCTTC. Protein: CASSLVGGQVSYNEQFF. This chain connects TRBV5-1 to TRBJ2-1; TRBD2 is a possible D gene (7 bases). Germline lookup yields CDR1 SGHRS and CDR2 YFSETQ. This CDR3 comprises 17 residues. V dropped 0 bases and J dropped 4 bases, with 17 bases sitting between them.

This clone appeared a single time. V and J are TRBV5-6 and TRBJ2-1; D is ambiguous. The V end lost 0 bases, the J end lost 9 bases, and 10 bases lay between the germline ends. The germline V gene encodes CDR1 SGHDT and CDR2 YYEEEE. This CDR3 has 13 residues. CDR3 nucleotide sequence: TGTGCCAGCAGCTTGGTTAGTGGCGGTGAGCAGTTCTTC. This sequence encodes CASSLVSGGEQFF.

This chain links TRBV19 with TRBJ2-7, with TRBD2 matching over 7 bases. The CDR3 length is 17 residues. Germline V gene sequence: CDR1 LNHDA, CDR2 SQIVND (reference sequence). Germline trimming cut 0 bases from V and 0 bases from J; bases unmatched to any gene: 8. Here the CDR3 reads CASSIDPRRGSSYEQYF. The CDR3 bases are TGTGCCAGTAGTATAGACCCCAGACGCGGGAGCTCCTACGAGCAGTACTTC.

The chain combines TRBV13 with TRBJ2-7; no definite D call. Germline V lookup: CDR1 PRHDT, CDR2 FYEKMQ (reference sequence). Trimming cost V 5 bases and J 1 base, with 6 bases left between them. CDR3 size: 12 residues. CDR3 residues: CASSPRSYEQYF. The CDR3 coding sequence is TGTGCCAGCAGCCCCCGTTCCTACGAGCAGTACTTC.

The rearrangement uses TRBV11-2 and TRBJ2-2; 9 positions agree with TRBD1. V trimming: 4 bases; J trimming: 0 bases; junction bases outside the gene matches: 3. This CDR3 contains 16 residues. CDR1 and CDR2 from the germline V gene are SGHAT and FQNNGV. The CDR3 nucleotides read TGTGCCAGCAGCTACCGGACAGGGGCGAACACCGGGGAGCTGTTTTTT. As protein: CASSYRTGANTGELFF.

The DNA of the CDR3 is TGTGCCAGCAGCTTACCCCCGCGACTAGCGGGAATCACCGGGGAGCTGTTTTTT. Translated: CASSLPPRLAGITGELFF. V gene TRBV7-9 combines with J gene TRBJ2-2, with TRBD2 identical over 11 bases. The CDR3 has 18 amino acids. From germline, CDR1 is SEHNR and CDR2 FQNEAQ (reference sequence). The ends lost 2 bases at V and 4 bases at J; junction bases unmatched: 9.

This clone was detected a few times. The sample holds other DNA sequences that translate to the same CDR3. The CDR3, as DNA: TGTGCCACCAGCAGGGGGGACAGTAACTATGGCTACACCTTC. Translation gives CATSRGDSNYGYTF. V is TRBV15 and J is TRBJ1-2; TRBD1 agrees at 7 bases. The CDR3 contains 14 residues. Losses at the gene ends were 3 bases for V and 1 base for J; bases not matched to a gene: 2. CDR1 and CDR2 (germline): LNHNV, YYDKDF (reference sequence).

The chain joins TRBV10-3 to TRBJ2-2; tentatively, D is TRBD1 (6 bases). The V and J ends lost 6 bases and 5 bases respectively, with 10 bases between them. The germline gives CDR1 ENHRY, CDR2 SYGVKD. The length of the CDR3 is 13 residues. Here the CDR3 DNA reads TGTGCCATCAGAATAGGGGGTACCGGGGAGCTGTTTTTT. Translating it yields CAIRIGGTGELFF.

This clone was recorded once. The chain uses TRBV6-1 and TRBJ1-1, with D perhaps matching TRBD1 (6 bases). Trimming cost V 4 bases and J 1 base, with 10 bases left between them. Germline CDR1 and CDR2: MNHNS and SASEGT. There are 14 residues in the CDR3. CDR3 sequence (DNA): TGTGCCAGCAGTGTTTCAGGGGAGAACACTGAAGCTTTCTTT. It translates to CASSVSGENTEAFF.

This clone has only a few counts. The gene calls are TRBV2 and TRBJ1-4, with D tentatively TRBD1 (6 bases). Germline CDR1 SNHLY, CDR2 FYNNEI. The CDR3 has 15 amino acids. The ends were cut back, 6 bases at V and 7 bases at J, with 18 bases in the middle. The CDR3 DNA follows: TGTGCCAGCAGGAACGAACAGGGACGAGGTGAAAAACTGTTTTTT. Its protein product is CASRNEQGRGEKLFF. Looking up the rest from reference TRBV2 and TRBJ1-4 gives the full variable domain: EPEVTQTPSHQVTQMGQEVILRCVPISNHLYFYWYRQILGQKVEFLVSFYNNEISEKSEIFDDQFSVERPDGSNFTLKIRSTKLEDSAMYFCASRNEQGRGEKLFFGSGTQLSVL.

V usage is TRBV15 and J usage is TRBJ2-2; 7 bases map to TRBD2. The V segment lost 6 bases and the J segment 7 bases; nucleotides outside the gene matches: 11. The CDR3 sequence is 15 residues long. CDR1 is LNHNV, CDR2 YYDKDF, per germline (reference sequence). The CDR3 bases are TGTGCCACCAGGCAGGGAGGGAATTCAGGCGGGGAGCTGTTTTTT. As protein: CATRQGGNSGGELFF.

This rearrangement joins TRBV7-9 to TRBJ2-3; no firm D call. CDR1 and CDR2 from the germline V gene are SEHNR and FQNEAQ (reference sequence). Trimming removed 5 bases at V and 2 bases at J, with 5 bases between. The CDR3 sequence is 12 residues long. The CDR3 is CASSPITDTQYF. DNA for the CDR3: TGTGCCAGCAGCCCTATCACAGATACGCAGTATTTT.